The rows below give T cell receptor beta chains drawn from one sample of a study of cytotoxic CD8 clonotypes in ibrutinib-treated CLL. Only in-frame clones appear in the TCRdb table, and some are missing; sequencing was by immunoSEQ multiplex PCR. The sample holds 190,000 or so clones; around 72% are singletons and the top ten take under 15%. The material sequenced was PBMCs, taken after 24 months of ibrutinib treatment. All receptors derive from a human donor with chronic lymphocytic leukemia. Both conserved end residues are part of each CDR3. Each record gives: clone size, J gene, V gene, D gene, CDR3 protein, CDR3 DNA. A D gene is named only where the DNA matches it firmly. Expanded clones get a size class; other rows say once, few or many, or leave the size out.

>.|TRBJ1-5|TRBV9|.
CASSVSGSSNQPQHF
TGTGCCAGCAGCGTATCTGGGAGTAGCAATCAGCCCCAGCATTTT
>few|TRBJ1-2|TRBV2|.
CASSEWQGGSYGYTF
TGTGCCAGCAGTGAATGGCAGGGCGGGTCCTATGGCTACACCTTC
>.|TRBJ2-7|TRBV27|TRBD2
CASSPRAGLAGANAEQYF
TGTGCCAGCAGCCCCCGAGCGGGACTAGCGGGAGCGAACGCCGAGCAGTACTTC
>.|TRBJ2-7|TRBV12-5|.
CASSPIGVSYEQYF
TGTGCTAGTAGCCCTATCGGGGTTTCCTACGAGCAGTACTTC
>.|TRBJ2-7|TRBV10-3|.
CAISEYHEQYF
TGTGCCATCAGTGAATACCACGAGCAGTACTTC
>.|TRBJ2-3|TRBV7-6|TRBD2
CASSLDRLAGGDTQYF
TGTGCCAGCAGCTTAGACCGGCTAGCGGGAGGCGATACGCAGTATTTT
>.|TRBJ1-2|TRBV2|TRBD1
CASSRTGGGDGYTF
TGTGCCAGCAGTCGGACAGGGGGAGGAGATGGCTACACCTTC
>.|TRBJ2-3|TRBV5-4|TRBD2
CASSLDSSLAGGPGTDTQYF
TGTGCCAGCAGCTTGGATAGTTCTCTAGCGGGAGGGCCTGGCACAGATACGCAGTATTTT
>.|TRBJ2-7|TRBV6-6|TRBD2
CASSFRTSGEREQYF
TGTGCCAGCAGTTTCAGGACTAGCGGAGAGCGGGAGCAGTACTTC
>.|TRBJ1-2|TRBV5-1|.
CASSLARETGRTDKENYGYTF
TGCGCCAGCAGCTTGGCCCGGGAGACGGGGCGAACTGACAAAGAGAACTATGGCTACACCTTC
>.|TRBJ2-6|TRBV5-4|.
CASRTGQTSGANVLTF
TGTGCCAGCAGAACCGGACAGACCTCTGGGGCCAACGTCCTGACTTTC
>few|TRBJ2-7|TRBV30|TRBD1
CAWTWDRGEQYF
TGTGCCTGGACCTGGGACAGGGGCGAGCAGTACTTC